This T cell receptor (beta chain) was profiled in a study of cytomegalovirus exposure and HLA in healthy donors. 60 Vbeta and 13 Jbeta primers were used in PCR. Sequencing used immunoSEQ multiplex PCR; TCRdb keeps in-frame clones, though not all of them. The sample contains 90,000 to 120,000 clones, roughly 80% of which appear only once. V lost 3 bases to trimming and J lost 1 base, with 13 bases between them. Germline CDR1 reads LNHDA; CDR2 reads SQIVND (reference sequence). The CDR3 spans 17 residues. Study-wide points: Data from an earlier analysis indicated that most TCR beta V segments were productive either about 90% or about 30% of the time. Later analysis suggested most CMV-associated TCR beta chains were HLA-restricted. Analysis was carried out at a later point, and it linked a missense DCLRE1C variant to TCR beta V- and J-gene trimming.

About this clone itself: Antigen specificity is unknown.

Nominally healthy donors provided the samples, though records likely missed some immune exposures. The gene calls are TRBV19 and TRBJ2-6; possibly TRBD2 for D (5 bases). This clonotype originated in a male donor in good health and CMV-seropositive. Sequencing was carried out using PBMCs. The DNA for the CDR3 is TGTGCCAGTAGTATCCTCCTTCGGGGTTCTGGGGCCAACGTCCTGACTTTC. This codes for CASSILLRGSGANVLTF. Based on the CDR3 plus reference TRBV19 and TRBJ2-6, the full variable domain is DGGITQSPKYLFRKEGQNVTLSCEQNLNHDAMYWYRQDPGQGLRLIYYSQIVNDFQKGDIAEGYSVSREKKESFPLTVTSAQKNPTAFYLCASSILLRGSGANVLTFGAGSRLTVL.